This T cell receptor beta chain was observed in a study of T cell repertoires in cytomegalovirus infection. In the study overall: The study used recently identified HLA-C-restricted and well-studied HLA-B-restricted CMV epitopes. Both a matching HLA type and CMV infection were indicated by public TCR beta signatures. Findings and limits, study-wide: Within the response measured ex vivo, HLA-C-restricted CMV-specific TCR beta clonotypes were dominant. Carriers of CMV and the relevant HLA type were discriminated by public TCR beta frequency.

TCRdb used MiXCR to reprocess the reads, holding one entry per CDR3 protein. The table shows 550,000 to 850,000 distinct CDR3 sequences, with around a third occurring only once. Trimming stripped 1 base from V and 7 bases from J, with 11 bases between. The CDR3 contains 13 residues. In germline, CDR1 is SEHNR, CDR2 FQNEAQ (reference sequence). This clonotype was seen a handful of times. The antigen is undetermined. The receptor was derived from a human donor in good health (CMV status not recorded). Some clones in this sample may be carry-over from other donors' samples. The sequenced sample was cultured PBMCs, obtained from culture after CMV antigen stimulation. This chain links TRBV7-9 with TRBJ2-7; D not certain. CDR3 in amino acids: CASSLVQVREQYF. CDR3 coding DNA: TGTGCCAGCAGCTTAGTCCAGGTTCGTGAGCAGTACTTC.